This entry lists 7 T cell receptor beta chains sequenced from one sample in a study of shared clonotypes between healthy human individuals (dated by TCRdb to about 2020). Libraries were prepared through the immunoSEQ multiplex PCR assay. Sourced from immuneACCESS, this table was stored by TCRdb with only in-frame sequences that have V and J called. A share of the clones is absent; for the studies checked, an unresolved V gene accounts for under half, and the remainder has no known explanation. This sample has 900,000 to 1,200,000 clones in its table, and approximately 80% of those were observed once. Together, the top ten hold roughly 0.57% of the sample. The sequenced material came from memory CD4+ T cells from PBMCs. Per the publication, the cell subset or site label means: CD45RA-negative fraction. These receptors originate from a man between 18 and 35 years old in good health. Some clones in this sample may be carry-over from other donors' samples.

The V and J genes are TRBV9 and TRBJ1-5; D call uncertain. There are 12 residues in the CDR3. V lost 4 bases to trimming and J lost 5 bases, with 7 bases between them. CDR1 is SGDLS and CDR2 is YYNGEE in the germline V gene. DNA of the CDR3: TGTGCCAGCAGCCCCTTGGATCAGCCCCAGCATTTT. Its translation: CASSPLDQPQHF.

V gene TRBV9 combines with J gene TRBJ2-2; D call uncertain. V lost 0 bases, J lost 4 bases, and 10 bases lay in between. In germline, CDR1 is SGDLS, CDR2 YYNGEE. This CDR3 has 15 amino acids. The CDR3 loop is CASSVGSGATGELFF. CDR3 DNA: TGTGCCAGCAGCGTAGGCTCCGGAGCCACCGGGGAGCTGTTTTTT.

For the CDR3, the DNA is TGTGCCAGCAGTCCTCCGAGGACAGGTCGAGGCTACACCTTC. As protein: CASSPPRTGRGYTF. The rearrangement links TRBV28 to TRBJ1-2, with 7 positions matching TRBD1. The germline V gene encodes CDR1 MDHEN and CDR2 SYDVKM. The CDR3 totals 14 residues. The trim removed 5 bases at V and 8 bases at J, leaving 11 bases unmatched.

The V gene is TRBV28, the J gene TRBJ1-1; tentatively, D is TRBD1 (5 bases). The CDR3 spans 14 residues. CDR1 is MDHEN, CDR2 SYDVKM, per germline. The ends were cut back, 4 bases at V and 1 base at J, with 10 bases in the middle. CDR3 sequence reads: CASSSGTSNTEAFF. In DNA form, the CDR3 reads TGTGCCAGCAGTTCCGGGACCTCGAACACTGAAGCTTTCTTT.

The table lists this clone with a count of one. The chain is built from TRBV11-2 and TRBJ2-5; TRBD2 is a possible D gene (7 bases). Trimming took 1 base from V and 4 from J, leaving 13 bases between them. The CDR3 sequence is 15 residues long. The germline CDR1 and CDR2 sequences are SGHAT and FQNNGV. The CDR3 sequence is CASSLGWGGLETQYF. CDR3 DNA: TGTGCCAGCAGCTTAGGGTGGGGGGGCTTAGAGACCCAGTACTTC.

The V gene is TRBV5-1, the J gene TRBJ1-1; D not resolved. Germline V gives CDR1 SGHRS, CDR2 YFSETQ. The CDR3 contains 13 residues. V was clipped by 5 bases and J by 1 base, with 9 bases between them. CDR3 nucleotide sequence: TGCGCCAGCAGGCTGGGATCGAACACTGAAGCTTTCTTT. Its translation is CASRLGSNTEAFF.

As for this clone: With a far larger clone one base away, a read error is the likely cause. The chain combines TRBV7-9 with TRBJ1-1; 7 bases are a match to TRBD1. This CDR3 has 13 amino acids. Germline loops: CDR1 SEHNR, CDR2 FQNEAQ (reference sequence). CDR3 bases: TGTGCCAGCAGCTTAACAGGGGACACTAAAGCTTTCTTT. This codes for CASSLTGDTKAFF. The variable domain in full, completed from reference TRBV7-9 and TRBJ1-1, reads DTGVSQNPRHKITKRGQNVTFRCDPISEHNRLYWYRQTLGQGPEFLTYFQNEAQLEKSRLLSDRFSAERPKGSFSTLEIQRTEQGDSAMYLCASSLTGDTKAFFGQGTRLTVV.